This T cell receptor (beta chain) came from a study of CD8 T cells in ankylosing spondylitis. Each CDR3 protein is one row after TCRdb ran MiXCR on the 5' RACE reads. In the table there are over 130,000 distinct CDR3 sequences, 44% of which are singletons. V lost 1 base and J lost 1, with 10 bases in between. This CDR3 has 16 residues. CDR1 is SGHVS, CDR2 FQNEAQ, per germline. The sequenced material came from synovial fluid, either unsorted or a sorted T cell fraction (not recorded which). The rearrangement joins TRBV7-8 to TRBJ2-2, with D maybe TRBD1 (5 bases). The TCR originated in a male donor with ankylosing spondylitis. CDR3 DNA sequence: TGTGCCAGCAGCTTAGGGTACGGACAGAACACCGGGGAGCTGTTTTTT. Its translation: CASSLGYGQNTGELFF.